Listed below are T cell receptor beta chains from one sample, sequenced in a study of shared clonotypes between healthy human individuals. The method was immunoSEQ multiplex PCR; TCRdb's version includes in-frame clones alone and lacks a portion of them. Among under 650,000 clones, almost 97% were seen once, and the ten largest hold 0.06%. Sequencing was done on a sample of naive CD4+ T cells sorted from blood. Source of these receptors: a young woman in good health. Each CDR3 is given without its conserved first and last residue. Each record gives: V gene, clone size, J gene, CDR3 protein. Clone sizes are given selectively: once, few, many, or a class where the clone is expanded.

V gene: TRBV7-6
clone size: -
J gene: TRBJ1-1
CDR3 protein: ASSAQGDTEAF

V gene: TRBV27
clone size: -
J gene: TRBJ2-5
CDR3 protein: ASSFLSGETQY

V gene: TRBV7-9
clone size: -
J gene: TRBJ2-6
CDR3 protein: ASSLGSGVTGANVLT

V gene: TRBV28
clone size: -
J gene: TRBJ2-7
CDR3 protein: ASSTSGQGPREQY

V gene: TRBV13
clone size: -
J gene: TRBJ2-7
CDR3 protein: ASSIPGTGSYEQY

V gene: TRBV21-1
clone size: -
J gene: TRBJ2-1
CDR3 protein: ASSKGDSGQAYNEQF

V gene: TRBV5-1
clone size: -
J gene: TRBJ2-1
CDR3 protein: ASSLRGPVISNEQF

V gene: TRBV19
clone size: -
J gene: TRBJ1-2
CDR3 protein: ASSRLSTPRYGYT

V gene: TRBV28
clone size: -
J gene: TRBJ2-5
CDR3 protein: ASSLGDREETQY

V gene: TRBV7-6
clone size: once
J gene: TRBJ2-2
CDR3 protein: ASSLERRGTGELF

V gene: TRBV27
clone size: once
J gene: TRBJ1-2
CDR3 protein: ASSFGTDYGYT

V gene: TRBV2
clone size: -
J gene: TRBJ2-7
CDR3 protein: ASRRGYEQY

V gene: TRBV14
clone size: -
J gene: TRBJ2-7
CDR3 protein: ASSLEPGQRDFSYEQY

V gene: TRBV19
clone size: -
J gene: TRBJ2-2
CDR3 protein: ASSRSSGTNTGELF

V gene: TRBV7-3
clone size: -
J gene: TRBJ2-2
CDR3 protein: ASSRDRGYTGELF

V gene: TRBV5-6
clone size: -
J gene: TRBJ2-2
CDR3 protein: ASSLGGPRTGELF

V gene: TRBV5-1
clone size: -
J gene: TRBJ1-2
CDR3 protein: ASRRSGPANYGYT

V gene: TRBV7-6
clone size: -
J gene: TRBJ2-2
CDR3 protein: ASSLAAAGTAGELF

V gene: TRBV23-1
clone size: -
J gene: TRBJ2-7
CDR3 protein: ASSGWRNQGPYEQY

V gene: TRBV5-1
clone size: -
J gene: TRBJ2-1
CDR3 protein: ASSSGGLAGGGYEQF

V gene: TRBV5-1
clone size: -
J gene: TRBJ2-1
CDR3 protein: ASSLVTGTENNEQF

V gene: TRBV15
clone size: -
J gene: TRBJ2-7
CDR3 protein: ATSKNPGVRSYEQY

V gene: TRBV11-2
clone size: -
J gene: TRBJ2-3
CDR3 protein: ASSFDAASNTDTQY

V gene: TRBV5-1
clone size: -
J gene: TRBJ2-7
CDR3 protein: ASSSGTSIGNEQY

V gene: TRBV6-5
clone size: -
J gene: TRBJ1-6
CDR3 protein: ASTWVGSHNSPLH

V gene: TRBV6-5
clone size: -
J gene: TRBJ1-2
CDR3 protein: ASHPVGHYGYT

V gene: TRBV19
clone size: -
J gene: TRBJ2-7
CDR3 protein: ASSIPSGSSYEQY

V gene: TRBV19
clone size: -
J gene: TRBJ1-1
CDR3 protein: ASSSTGMNTEAF

V gene: TRBV11-2
clone size: -
J gene: TRBJ2-7
CDR3 protein: ASSQAGTSDYEQY

V gene: TRBV28
clone size: -
J gene: TRBJ2-7
CDR3 protein: ASSSPGQPSYEQY

V gene: TRBV6-5
clone size: -
J gene: TRBJ1-1
CDR3 protein: ASSYGGGLDTEAF

V gene: TRBV11-3
clone size: -
J gene: TRBJ2-5
CDR3 protein: ASSFYFGIGEAGETQY

V gene: TRBV7-8
clone size: -
J gene: TRBJ2-5
CDR3 protein: ASRTTLGAPGETQY

V gene: TRBV28
clone size: -
J gene: TRBJ2-7
CDR3 protein: ASRGIAGGYEQY

V gene: TRBV5-1
clone size: -
J gene: TRBJ2-1
CDR3 protein: ASSPPGSLGYKSSYNEQF

V gene: TRBV28
clone size: -
J gene: TRBJ2-6
CDR3 protein: ASSRTGTLDSGANVLT

V gene: TRBV2
clone size: -
J gene: TRBJ1-2
CDR3 protein: ASSQGRKNYGYT

V gene: TRBV25-1
clone size: -
J gene: TRBJ2-5
CDR3 protein: ASRTDSPGETQY

V gene: TRBV19
clone size: -
J gene: TRBJ1-2
CDR3 protein: ASSIGGKRYGYT

V gene: TRBV11-2
clone size: -
J gene: -
CDR3 protein: ASSPFGTGTFNSYEQY

V gene: TRBV7-9
clone size: -
J gene: -
CDR3 protein: ATERNQVPEQY

V gene: TRBV2
clone size: -
J gene: TRBJ1-1
CDR3 protein: ASSFFQDEGAF

V gene: TRBV6-5
clone size: -
J gene: TRBJ1-2
CDR3 protein: ASRPTGGPNYGYT

V gene: TRBV28
clone size: -
J gene: TRBJ1-5
CDR3 protein: ASSLRALLGDPQH

V gene: TRBV19
clone size: -
J gene: TRBJ1-1
CDR3 protein: ASSMRGVGTEAF

V gene: TRBV5-4
clone size: -
J gene: TRBJ2-5
CDR3 protein: ASSLTTSGNFQETQY

V gene: TRBV28
clone size: -
J gene: TRBJ1-4
CDR3 protein: ASRATATNEKLF

V gene: TRBV18
clone size: -
J gene: TRBJ2-2
CDR3 protein: ASSPVQAISGELF

V gene: TRBV25-1
clone size: -
J gene: TRBJ2-7
CDR3 protein: ASSVREPTYEQY

V gene: TRBV5-4
clone size: -
J gene: TRBJ2-7
CDR3 protein: ASSISGLATSSYEQY

V gene: TRBV2
clone size: once
J gene: TRBJ2-7
CDR3 protein: ASSDHPGRSYEQY